This TCR beta chain was sequenced for a study of blood T cell repertoires in COVID-19 (dated by TCRdb to between 2020 and 2021). For context, the study as a whole: Samples from collaborators originated in the United States, Italy and Spain and spanned both the acute and convalescent phases of COVID-19. The prospective study material was composed of cDNA or gDNA derived from T cells, B-cell-depleted T cells, or PBMCs. The dataset comprised deeply sampled blood TCRbeta repertoires from subjects exposed to, actively infected with, or recovered from COVID-19. The repertoires were released in a freely available public database meant as a resource for research on the immune response to SARS-CoV-2. The samples were drawn from two sources: the first 160 participants of the ongoing ImmuneRACE study, and some 1,300 subjects contributed by 6 global collaborators. Sample metadata almost always included a de-identified subject ID, COVID-19 status, age in years and sex. Where HLA class I and class II types were available, the types were taken from metadata supplied by the sample provider, not from assay-based typing.

Participants in the prospective study were aged roughly 18 to 89 years, lived in 20 to 25 United States geographic areas, and enrolled through a virtual design. In the prospective study, cohorts were assigned on the basis of participant-reported clinical history obtained from a screening survey and a study questionnaire. In the prospective study, mobile phlebotomists collected whole blood, serum and a nasopharyngeal or oropharyngeal swab from each participant. Prospective study participants could optionally give additional blood draws and questionnaires over an approximately 2-month period. Before DNA extraction, blood samples from the prospective study were shipped at room temperature or frozen. Beyond this particular receptor, the publication reports: How much clinical and demographic metadata was included differed by source and by participant, and the metadata was provided uncurated.

TCRbeta CDR3 regions were amplified from genomic DNA by means of the immunoSEQ Assay, a bias-controlled multiplex PCR. The study's own analysis went as follows. The number of nucleated cells in each sample was estimated by amplification of reference gene primers within the assay. Sequence reads were collapsed and filtered to measure the absolute abundance of every unique TCRbeta CDR3 rearrangement. For each sample, productive Simpson clonality was calculated as the square root of Simpson's diversity index across productive rearrangements. TCRdb took over this immuneACCESS table, retaining in-frame rearrangements with V and J assigned. Such tables are incomplete; in checked studies, under half of the missing clones stem from an unresolved V gene, and the remainder is unexplained. Clonal size and the V and J genes are those of that table, whereas D and trimming came from the DNA. In this sample the table shows about 200,000 clones, roughly 89% of which occur a single time. The ten largest account for around 2.3% of the sample.

This clone has only one observation. Its antigen is still unknown. No much larger clone is present one base from it, and per-base qualities are unavailable. CDR1 LGHNT and CDR2 FRNRAP were looked up in the germline V gene. Including the terminal cysteine and phenylalanine, the CDR3 comprises 15 residues. CDR3 DNA is the only sequence kept; it has 45 bases, read in frame from the first base. Germline trimming: 3 bases from V, 7 bases from J; junction bases outside gene matches: 4. The TCR originated in a middle-aged woman with acute COVID-19. Recombination joined TRBV12-5 with TRBJ2-1; 12 central nucleotides agree with TRBD2. The sample taken for sequencing was PBMCs or T cells enriched from blood (not recorded which). The nucleotides read TGTGCTAGTGGTTTCGTACTAGCGGGGGGTAATGAGCAGTTCTTC. It translates as CASGFVLAGGNEQFF.